This TCR beta chain was captured by sequencing in a study of blood T cell repertoires in COVID-19 (TCRdb year 2020). In the study overall: Samples covering the acute and convalescent phases of COVID-19 were provided by collaborators in the United States, Italy and Spain. The samples were drawn from the first 160 participants of the ongoing ImmuneRACE study and from some 1,300 subjects provided by 6 global collaborators. The sample metadata nearly always contained a de-identified subject ID, COVID-19 status, age in years and sex. Where available, HLA class I and class II types were obtained from metadata supplied by the sample provider rather than from assay-based typing. The prospective study material was composed of cDNA or gDNA derived from T cells, B-cell-depleted T cells, or PBMCs. The repertoires were made available in a free public database intended to serve as a resource for research on the immune response to SARS-CoV-2. Subjects who had been exposed to COVID-19, were actively infected with it, or had recovered from it provided the deeply sampled blood TCRbeta repertoires that made up the dataset. The research as a whole found: The amount of clinical and demographic metadata varied by source and participant and was provided uncurated.

Each collaborating institution followed its own protocols to collect whole blood in K2EDTA tubes. For TCRbeta analysis, collaborators shipped samples in one of three forms: frozen whole blood, isolated PBMCs, or DNA extracted from either of those sample types. Reading the germline V gene gives CDR1 SGHNT and CDR2 YENEEA. Its CDR3 holds 16 amino acids, cysteine through phenylalanine. Only the CDR3 DNA stays, 48 bases, in frame from base 1. Compared with germline, V lacks 3 bases and J lacks 7 bases; bases without a gene match: 9. Notes on this clone: No antigen is known for it. The record has no base qualities; no much larger clone is one base away.

TCRbeta CDR3 regions were amplified from genomic DNA using the immunoSEQ Assay, a bias-controlled multiplex PCR. The original pipeline was this. Nucleated cell counts per sample were estimated from amplification of reference gene primers within the assay. To quantify the absolute abundance of each unique TCRbeta CDR3 rearrangement, sequence reads were collapsed and filtered. For each sample, productive Simpson clonality was calculated as the square root of Simpson's diversity index across productive rearrangements. Held by TCRdb, this immuneACCESS table contains in-frame sequences only and omits some clones. Under half of the omission traces to an unresolved V gene where checked; the cause of the rest is unknown. V and J calls and clone size are as listed in that table; D and trimming were resolved from the DNA. The sample data list tens of thousands of clones, and roughly 90% of these were observed just once. Around 13% of the sample comes from the top ten.

The sequenced sample was peripheral blood. The sequence was obtained from a man between 65 and 85 years old with active or convalescent COVID-19. The chain is made from TRBV11-3 and TRBJ2-1; 10 central nucleotides agree with TRBD1. The CDR3 protein: CASSFSGQGRLNEQFF. At the DNA level, the sequence is TGTGCCAGCAGCTTCTCGGGACAGGGGAGGTTGAATGAGCAGTTCTTC.